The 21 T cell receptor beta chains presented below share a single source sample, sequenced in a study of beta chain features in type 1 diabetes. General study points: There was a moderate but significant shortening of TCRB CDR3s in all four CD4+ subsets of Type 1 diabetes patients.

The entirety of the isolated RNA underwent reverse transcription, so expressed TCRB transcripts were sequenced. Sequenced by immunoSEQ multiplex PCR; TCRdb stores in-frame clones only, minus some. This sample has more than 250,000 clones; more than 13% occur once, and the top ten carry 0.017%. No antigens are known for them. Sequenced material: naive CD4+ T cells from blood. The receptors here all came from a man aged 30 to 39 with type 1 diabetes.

CDR3: CASREAGGPLGEQYF. The CDR3 DNA follows: TGTGCCAGCAGGGAAGCGGGAGGGCCTCTTGGGGAGCAGTACTTC. The genes are TRBV5-6 and TRBJ2-7; 10 nucleotides match TRBD2. CDR3 length: 15 residues. The junction had 12 bases not matched to a gene; V was cut back by 5 bases and J by 7 bases. Germline V gene data show CDR1 as SGHDT and CDR2 as YYEEEE. The variable domain in full, completed from reference TRBV5-6 and TRBJ2-7, reads DAGVTQSPTHLIKTRGQQVTLRCSPKSGHDTVSWYQQALGQGPQFIFQYYEEEERQRGNFPDRFSGHQFPNYSSELNVNALLLGDSALYLCASREAGGPLGEQYFGPGTRLTVT.

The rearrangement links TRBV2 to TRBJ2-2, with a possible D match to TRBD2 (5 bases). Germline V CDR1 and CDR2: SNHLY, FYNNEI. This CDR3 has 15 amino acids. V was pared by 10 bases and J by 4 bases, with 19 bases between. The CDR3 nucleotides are TGTGCCACCAACGGAGGAGCGGTTGGCACCGGGGAGCTGTTTTTT. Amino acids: CATNGGAVGTGELFF.

The CDR3 protein is CATSRATHGTSMNEQYF. CDR3 DNA: TGTGCCACCAGCAGAGCAACCCACGGGACTAGCATGAACGAGCAGTACTTC. The rearrangement uses TRBV15 and TRBJ2-7; 9 bases map to TRBD2. With V trimmed by 1 base and J by 5 bases, 12 bases remained unmatched. CDR1 is LNHNV, CDR2 YYDKDF, per germline (reference sequence). The CDR3 has 17 residues.

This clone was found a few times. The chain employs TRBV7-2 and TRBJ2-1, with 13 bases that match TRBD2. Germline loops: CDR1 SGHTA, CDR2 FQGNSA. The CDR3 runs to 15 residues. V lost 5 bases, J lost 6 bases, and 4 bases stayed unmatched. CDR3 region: CASSPGLAGANEQFF. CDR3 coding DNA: TGTGCCAGCAGCCCTGGACTAGCGGGAGCCAATGAGCAGTTCTTC.

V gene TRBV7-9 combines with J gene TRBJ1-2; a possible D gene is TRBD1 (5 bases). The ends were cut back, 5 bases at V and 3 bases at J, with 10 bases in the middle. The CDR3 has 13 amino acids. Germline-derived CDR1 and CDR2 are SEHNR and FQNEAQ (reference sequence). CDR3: CASSAGRDYGYTF. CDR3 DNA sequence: TGTGCCAGCAGCGCGGGACGGGACTATGGCTACACCTTC. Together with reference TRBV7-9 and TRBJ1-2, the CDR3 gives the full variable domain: DTGVSQNPRHKITKRGQNVTFRCDPISEHNRLYWYRQTLGQGPEFLTYFQNEAQLEKSRLLSDRFSAERPKGSFSTLEIQRTEQGDSAMYLCASSAGRDYGYTFGSGTRLTVV.

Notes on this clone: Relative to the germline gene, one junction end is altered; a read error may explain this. The CDR3: CASSLALPAGCTF. CDR3 DNA: TGTGCCAGCAGCTTAGCTTTGCCAGCGGGCTGCACCTTC. The rearrangement uses TRBV7-9 and TRBJ1-2; D remains ambiguous. The CDR3 has 13 amino acids. Germline V lookup: CDR1 SEHNR, CDR2 FQNEAQ (reference sequence).

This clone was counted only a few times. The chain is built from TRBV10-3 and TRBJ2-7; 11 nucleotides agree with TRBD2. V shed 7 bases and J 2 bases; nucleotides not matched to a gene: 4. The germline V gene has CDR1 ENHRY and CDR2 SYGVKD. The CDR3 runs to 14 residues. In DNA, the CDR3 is TGTGCCATCAAAGGGACTAGCGGAGCCTACGAGCAGTACTTC. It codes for CAIKGTSGAYEQYF.

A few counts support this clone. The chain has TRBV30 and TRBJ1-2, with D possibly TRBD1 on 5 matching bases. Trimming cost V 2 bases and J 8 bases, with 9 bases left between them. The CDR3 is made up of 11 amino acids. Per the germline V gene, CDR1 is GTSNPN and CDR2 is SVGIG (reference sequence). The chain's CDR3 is CAWSSGDGYTF. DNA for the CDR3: TGTGCCTGGAGTTCGGGGGACGGCTACACCTTC.

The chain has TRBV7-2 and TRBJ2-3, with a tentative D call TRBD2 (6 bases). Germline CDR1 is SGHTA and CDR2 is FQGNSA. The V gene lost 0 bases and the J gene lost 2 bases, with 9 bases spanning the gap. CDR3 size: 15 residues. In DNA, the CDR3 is TGTGCCAGCAGCTTAGCTAGCGGAAACACAGATACGCAGTATTTT. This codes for CASSLASGNTDTQYF.

The CDR3 reads CASSLRPGTSGIYTGELFF. The DNA for the CDR3 is TGTGCCAGCAGCTTAAGACCCGGGACTAGCGGGATATACACCGGGGAGCTGTTTTTT. This sequence joins TRBV7-3 and TRBJ2-2; the match to TRBD2 covers 13 bases. With V trimmed by 1 base and J by 3 bases, 8 bases remained unmatched. CDR3 length: 19 amino acids. Germline V gives CDR1 SGHTA, CDR2 FQGTGA.

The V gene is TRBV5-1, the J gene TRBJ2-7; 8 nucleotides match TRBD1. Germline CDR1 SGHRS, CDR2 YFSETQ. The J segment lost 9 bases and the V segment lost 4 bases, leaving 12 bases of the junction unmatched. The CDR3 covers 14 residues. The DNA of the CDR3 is TGCGCCAGCAGCCCCGGGACAGGCCAGTTCGGGCAGTACTTC. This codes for CASSPGTGQFGQYF.

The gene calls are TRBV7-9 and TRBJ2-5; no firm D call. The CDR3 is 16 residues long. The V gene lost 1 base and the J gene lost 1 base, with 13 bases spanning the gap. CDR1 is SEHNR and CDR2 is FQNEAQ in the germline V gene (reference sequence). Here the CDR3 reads CASSLGAPLGQETQYF. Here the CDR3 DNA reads TGTGCCAGCAGCTTAGGGGCCCCGCTGGGCCAAGAGACCCAGTACTTC. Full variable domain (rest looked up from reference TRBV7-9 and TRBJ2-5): DTGVSQNPRHKITKRGQNVTFRCDPISEHNRLYWYRQTLGQGPEFLTYFQNEAQLEKSRLLSDRFSAERPKGSFSTLEIQRTEQGDSAMYLCASSLGAPLGQETQYFGPGTRLLVL.

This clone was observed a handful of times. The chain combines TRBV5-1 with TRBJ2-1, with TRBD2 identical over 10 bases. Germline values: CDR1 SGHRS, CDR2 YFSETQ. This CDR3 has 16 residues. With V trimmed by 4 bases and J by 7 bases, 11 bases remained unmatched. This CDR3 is CASSPEASGSDNEQFF. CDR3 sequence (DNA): TGCGCCAGCAGCCCGGAGGCTAGCGGGAGTGATAATGAGCAGTTCTTC.

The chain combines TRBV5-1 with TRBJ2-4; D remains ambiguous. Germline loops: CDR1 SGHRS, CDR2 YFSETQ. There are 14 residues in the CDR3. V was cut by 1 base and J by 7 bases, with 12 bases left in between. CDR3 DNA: TGCGCCAGCAGCTTGACACAGTTCAAGAACATTCAGTACTTC. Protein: CASSLTQFKNIQYF.

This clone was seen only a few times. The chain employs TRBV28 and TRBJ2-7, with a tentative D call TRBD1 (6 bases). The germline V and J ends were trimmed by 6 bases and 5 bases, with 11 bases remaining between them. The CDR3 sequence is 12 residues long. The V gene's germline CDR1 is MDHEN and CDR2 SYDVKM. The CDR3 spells CASRQGYNEQYF. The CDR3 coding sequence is TGTGCCAGCAGACAGGGATACAACGAGCAGTACTTC.

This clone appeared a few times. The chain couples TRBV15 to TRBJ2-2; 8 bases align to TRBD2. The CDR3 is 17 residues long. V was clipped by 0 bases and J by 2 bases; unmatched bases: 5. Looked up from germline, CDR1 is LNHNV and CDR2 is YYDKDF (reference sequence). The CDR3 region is CATSRDRSGGNTGELFF. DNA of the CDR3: TGTGCCACCAGCAGAGATAGAAGCGGGGGAAACACCGGGGAGCTGTTTTTT.

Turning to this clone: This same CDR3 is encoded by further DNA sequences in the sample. CDR3 sequence reads: CASSLAFPVYEQYF. CDR3 bases: TGCGCCAGCAGCTTGGCCTTCCCCGTCTACGAGCAGTACTTC. The chain has TRBV5-1 and TRBJ2-7; D is unclear. CDR3 size: 14 residues. Germline values: CDR1 SGHRS, CDR2 YFSETQ. V gave up 0 bases and J gave up 3 bases, with 10 bases separating them.

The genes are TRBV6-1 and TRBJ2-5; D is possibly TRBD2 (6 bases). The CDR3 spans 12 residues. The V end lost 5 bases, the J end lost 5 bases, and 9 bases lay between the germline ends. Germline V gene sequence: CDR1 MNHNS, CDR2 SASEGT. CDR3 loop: CASSPRGETQYF. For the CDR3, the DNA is TGTGCCAGCAGTCCTCGGGGGGAGACCCAGTACTTC.

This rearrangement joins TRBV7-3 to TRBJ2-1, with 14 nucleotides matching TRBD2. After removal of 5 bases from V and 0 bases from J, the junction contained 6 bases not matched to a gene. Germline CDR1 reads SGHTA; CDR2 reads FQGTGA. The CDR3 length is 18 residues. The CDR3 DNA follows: TGTGCCAGCAGCCCGCGACTAGCGGGAGGGAGCTCCTACAATGAGCAGTTCTTC. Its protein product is CASSPRLAGGSSYNEQFF.

The CDR3 spells CASSLSLYGYTF. The CDR3, as DNA: TGTGCCAGCAGTTTAAGCCTCTATGGCTACACCTTC. The chain uses TRBV28 and TRBJ1-2; no clear D gene. The CDR3 sequence is 12 residues long. Germline loops: CDR1 MDHEN, CDR2 SYDVKM. The V end was cut by 2 bases, the J end by 4 bases, with 5 bases between.

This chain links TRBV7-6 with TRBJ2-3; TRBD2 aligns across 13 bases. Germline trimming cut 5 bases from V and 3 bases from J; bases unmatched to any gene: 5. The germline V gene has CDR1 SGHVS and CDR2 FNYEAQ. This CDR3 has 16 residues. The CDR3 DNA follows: TGTGCCAGCAGCGTTGGACTAGCGGGAGTAACAGATACGCAGTATTTT. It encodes CASSVGLAGVTDTQYF. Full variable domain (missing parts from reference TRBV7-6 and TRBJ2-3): GAGVSQSPRYKVTKRGQDVALRCDPISGHVSLYWYRQALGQGPEFLTYFNYEAQQDKSGLPNDRFSAERPEGSISTLTIQRTEQRDSAMYRCASSVGLAGVTDTQYFGPGTRLTVL.